This is a list of T cell receptor beta chains from one sample in a study of OX40 agonist ivuxolimab in advanced cancers. Profiling relied on immunoSEQ multiplex PCR, and the TCRdb table lists in-frame clones only, not all of them. The repertoire has roughly 61,000 clones, around nine tenths of them found once; the top ten carry around 0.8%. Material: CD4+ or CD8+ T cells sorted from blood, obtained in a trial of the OX40 agonist ivuxolimab. The source is an adult with an advanced solid tumor such as melanoma, head and neck, liver or kidney cancer. The CDR3 runs from the conserved cysteine through the conserved F or W. The order of the fields is V gene, D gene, clone size, J gene, CDR3 protein, CDR3 DNA. D genes are given only for firm matches. Clone sizes are given selectively: once, few, many, or a class where the clone is expanded.

v_gene: TRBV4-2
d_gene: .
abundance: .
j_gene: TRBJ1-2
CDR3aa: CASSQEGLAGYTF
CDR3nt: TGTGCCAGCAGCCAAGAGGGCCTTGCTGGCTACACCTTC

v_gene: TRBV6-6
d_gene: .
abundance: .
j_gene: TRBJ2-3
CDR3aa: CASSYPQQSTDTQYF
CDR3nt: TGTGCCAGCAGTTACCCCCAACAGAGCACAGATACGCAGTATTTT

v_gene: TRBV5-6
d_gene: TRBD1
abundance: .
j_gene: TRBJ2-3
CDR3aa: CASSTLGQGFSDTQYF
CDR3nt: TGTGCCAGCAGCACGCTGGGACAGGGGTTCTCAGATACGCAGTATTTT

v_gene: TRBV19
d_gene: .
abundance: .
j_gene: TRBJ2-5
CDR3aa: CASSEAGGTQYF
CDR3nt: TGTGCCAGTAGTGAGGCCGGGGGGACCCAGTACTTC

v_gene: TRBV2
d_gene: TRBD1
abundance: few
j_gene: TRBJ2-5
CDR3aa: CASSETRQGQETQYF
CDR3nt: TGTGCCAGCAGTGAGACGAGACAGGGACAAGAGACCCAGTACTTC

v_gene: TRBV6-5
d_gene: .
abundance: .
j_gene: TRBJ1-6
CDR3aa: CASSYFNSPLHF
CDR3nt: TGTGCCAGCAGTTACTTTAATTCACCCCTCCACTTT

v_gene: TRBV6-1
d_gene: .
abundance: .
j_gene: TRBJ1-1
CDR3aa: CASSVGAYGFDVEAFF
CDR3nt: TGTGCCAGCAGTGTAGGGGCGTATGGTTTTGATGTTGAAGCTTTCTTT

v_gene: TRBV6-5
d_gene: .
abundance: .
j_gene: TRBJ1-4
CDR3aa: CASSRGPSTNEKLFF
CDR3nt: TGTGCCAGCAGCCGCGGGCCGTCGACTAATGAAAAACTGTTTTTT

v_gene: TRBV28
d_gene: .
abundance: .
j_gene: TRBJ2-7
CDR3aa: CASEGGASASSYEQYF
CDR3nt: TGTGCCAGCGAAGGGGGGGCTAGCGCGAGCTCCTACGAGCAGTACTTC

v_gene: TRBV30
d_gene: TRBD2
abundance: few
j_gene: TRBJ2-3
CDR3aa: CAWRLAGSTDTQYF
CDR3nt: TGTGCCTGGAGACTAGCGGGGAGCACAGATACGCAGTATTTT

v_gene: TRBV27
d_gene: .
abundance: .
j_gene: TRBJ2-1
CDR3aa: CASARVVTYNEQFF
CDR3nt: TGTGCCAGCGCCAGGGTGGTGACCTACAATGAGCAGTTCTTC

v_gene: TRBV29-1
d_gene: .
abundance: once
j_gene: TRBJ1-2
CDR3aa: CSVDRAQDDSYGYTF
CDR3nt: TGCAGCGTTGATAGGGCACAGGATGATTCCTATGGCTACACCTTC

v_gene: TRBV6-5
d_gene: TRBD1
abundance: once
j_gene: TRBJ1-5
CDR3aa: CASGIQGRPQHF
CDR3nt: TGTGCCAGCGGGATACAGGGGAGGCCCCAGCATTTT

v_gene: TRBV11-2
d_gene: TRBD1
abundance: .
j_gene: TRBJ1-4
CDR3aa: CASSSGEGGDSEKLFF
CDR3nt: TGTGCCAGCAGCTCCGGTGAGGGGGGGGACAGTGAAAAACTGTTTTTT

v_gene: TRBV29-1
d_gene: .
abundance: .
j_gene: TRBJ2-7
CDR3aa: CSVSPWTGTYEQYF
CDR3nt: TGCAGCGTATCACCCTGGACGGGAACCTACGAGCAGTACTTC

v_gene: TRBV27
d_gene: .
abundance: .
j_gene: TRBJ2-2
CDR3aa: CASSFQRVNTGELFF
CDR3nt: TGTGCCAGCAGTTTTCAGCGGGTGAACACCGGGGAGCTGTTTTTT

v_gene: TRBV28
d_gene: TRBD1
abundance: .
j_gene: TRBJ1-2
CDR3aa: CASSPQGIGYTF
CDR3nt: TGTGCCAGCAGTCCACAGGGGATTGGCTACACCTTC

v_gene: TRBV30
d_gene: TRBD2
abundance: .
j_gene: TRBJ2-1
CDR3aa: CAWSASAAGGRLNEQFF
CDR3nt: TGTGCCTGGAGTGCCTCGGCGGCGGGCGGGAGATTGAATGAGCAGTTCTTC

v_gene: TRBV19
d_gene: .
abundance: .
j_gene: TRBJ2-5
CDR3aa: CASSTWETQYF
CDR3nt: TGTGCCAGTTCGACTTGGGAGACCCAGTACTTC

v_gene: TRBV5-6
d_gene: .
abundance: .
j_gene: TRBJ2-4
CDR3aa: CASSLGGAKNIQYF
CDR3nt: TGTGCCAGCAGCTTGGGAGGGGCCAAAAACATTCAGTACTTC